Below, one T cell receptor (beta chain) is given with its context. The antigen this receptor binds is unknown. Nothing much larger sits one base from this clone, and base qualities are not available. Here V drops 1 base and J drops 6 bases, and the junction holds 6 bases not matched to any gene. From the germline V gene, CDR1 is MDHEN and CDR2 is SYDVKM. Counted from cysteine to phenylalanine, this CDR3 has 14 amino acids. Just the 42-base CDR3 DNA is kept, in frame starting at base 1. In total, roughly 710 healthy bone marrow donors made up the cohort. At the time of sampling, every cohort member was nominally healthy, though immune exposures that went unrecorded were likely present. The donor was CMV seropositive and belonged to the group of 250 to 300 seropositive cohort members. A peripheral blood sample was collected from each donor, and TCR beta sequencing was performed on peripheral blood mononuclear cells. The Qiagen DNeasy Blood Extraction Kit was used to extract genomic DNA from the blood cell samples.

The sample comes from a study of cytomegalovirus exposure and HLA in healthy donors (dated by TCRdb to 2016 to 2017). Broadly, across the study: In an earlier analysis of roughly 590 of the donors, 250 to 300 Gb of sequence data and 100 million or so unique TCR beta sequences from approximately 180 million T cells were reported. All discovery cohort repertoires had been generated using a single sequencing platform. An earlier analysis of around 580 of the donors used high-throughput TCR beta sequencing to judge whether each TCR beta V gene segment behaved as functional or pseudogenic. Among several hundred genotyped donors of the cohort, an average of approximately 220,000 unique TCR beta nucleotide sequences was sequenced per donor, of which about 19% were non-productive. Both class I and class II loci were covered by HLA typing, at four-digit resolution. Alongside the repertoire data, information on donor age, sex, ethnicity and CMV serostatus was compiled. Among the roughly 400 genotyped donors, approximately 77% belonged to the genetic ancestry cluster associated with self-reported Caucasian donors. Around 320 gigabases of sequencing data and approximately 80 million unique TCR sequences were included in an early release covering 500 to 750 HLA-typed donors. Rather than using new phenotypic data, the later analysis identified candidate immune exposures from TCR beta sequences and from how often those sequences occurred across donors. The number of donors typed differed by locus, with about 629-640 for A, B, C, DRB1 and DQB1, roughly 520 for DQA1, under 610 for DPA1, and about 450 for DPB1. A separate validation cohort of roughly 130 different subjects was used in addition to the approximately 610-subject first cohort. A later analysis re-analyzed previously published TCR beta repertoires from approximately 670 donors and added high-resolution HLA genotyping to study TCR occurrence patterns. The study used immunosequencing to profile the T cell repertoires of approximately 640 subjects and linked those repertoires to cytomegalovirus serostatus. Genome-wide SNP genotypes for about three fifths of the roughly 670 donors were used in a later genetic analysis, which treated that subset as a discovery cohort. To predict cytomegalovirus infection status, the study combined high-throughput TCR immunosequencing, statistical association of individual TCRs with disease status, and machine learning. Four to six DR-DQ haplotypes were handled as single units for association and clustering, since linkage in the cohort was strong. The study aimed to test whether cataloging public T cell receptors could reveal signatures of past pathogen exposure. What the research found in general, with its limitations: Roughly uniform sequencing depth across donors was assumed in presence/absence analyses, although this assumption may not hold. A later analysis found that most CMV-associated TCR beta chains appeared HLA-restricted, with HLA associations seemingly driven largely by CMV exposure. The cohort was sequenced for TCR beta chains only, and without alpha or paired-chain data the features that could be detected were limited. The sequencing pipeline was judged likely to have produced a cluster of highly shared sequence variants as a technical artifact. Compared with the 666-donor mean, donors in an Asian-associated ancestry cluster had fewer N-insertions in productive TCRs, according to a later genetic analysis. In a later analysis, HLA-associated TCR beta chains were found to be more clonally expanded and to have lower generation probabilities than equally common non-associated chains. Because counts were too low, more than 15 rarely observed V segments, including chromosome 9 orphons, were excluded from the earlier analysis of a few hundred of the donors. When HLA alleles, especially DR and DQ, strongly co-occurred, TCR associations were difficult to assign to individual alleles. Correlated functional status among segregating V segments might be attributable to linkage disequilibrium, but an unknown experimental factor could not be ruled out. V-gene and J-gene trimming of TCR beta chains was associated with a missense DCLRE1C variant in a later genetic analysis, and the association was replicated in an independent cohort. A later analysis found that TCR association rates varied across HLA loci, with DRB1 alleles showing the most associated TCRs and HLA-C alleles the fewest. A total of 164 TCR beta chains were listed by the study as associated with cytomegalovirus. HLA typing was unavailable for some donors at each locus, so association tests used only the typed subset. Across donors, most TCR sequences were observed very rarely, whereas some public TCRs were present in many individuals. A further reported finding was that TCR beta sequences accurately predicted the HLA-A and HLA-B alleles for most subjects in the first cohort. Immune exposure information for the cohort was limited to CMV serostatus. Some IMGT-functional V segments, including TRBV6-2 and TRBV6-3, could not be distinguished by the 87-base-pair reads and were therefore excluded. According to the authors, the approach could potentially be generalized to other disease states and immunological phenotypes. According to a later analysis, parvovirus B19, influenza, CMV and Epstein-Barr virus appeared linked to several top co-occurrence clusters. The classifier was reported to diagnose cytomegalovirus status with high specificity and sensitivity in both the original cohort and the validation cohort. In vitro tests confirmed that a few of the cytomegalovirus-associated TCR beta chains recognize cytomegalovirus antigens. Specific HLA alleles were associated with 15,000 to 20,000 TCR beta sequences at a false discovery rate of 0.05 in a later analysis. In an earlier analysis of under 600 of the donors, most TCR beta V segments were observed in productive rearrangements about 87% or about 30% of the time, broadly matching IMGT annotations.

Libraries came from the immunoSEQ multiplex PCR assay. The multiplex PCR relied on a mix of 60 forward primers for TCR Vbeta segments and 13 reverse primers for TCR Jbeta segments. The CDR3 region of rearranged TCR beta genes was amplified from genomic DNA with a multiplex PCR assay. On the Illumina HiSeq System, the amplified TCR beta libraries were sequenced as 87-base-pair reads. On the authors' methods: A later analysis tallied around 80 million unique TCR beta chains across the 660 or so repertoires, and about 12 million of those chains were shared by two or more donors. Raw reads were error-corrected and collapsed into unique sequences by a nearest-neighbor algorithm in which closely related sequences were merged to remove PCR and sequencing errors. Alignment of CDR3 sequences to IMGT reference sequences was used to assign V, D and J gene segments. For a sequence to be retained, a match of at least six nucleotides was required to both a V gene segment and a J gene segment. A rearrangement counted as productive if the CDR3 had no stop codons and remained in frame with V and J, and every other rearrangement counted as non-productive. CDR3 was defined by IMGT convention, running from the second conserved V-encoded cysteine to the conserved J-encoded phenylalanine. In an earlier analysis of around 640 of the donors, sequences lacking an unambiguous match to a single V gene segment were excluded. In an earlier analysis of about 590 of the donors, a V segment was called functional when productive rearrangements were above 56.7%, and segregating when the standard deviation between donors exceeded 5%. A statistical classification framework was built for diagnosing cytomegalovirus status from the catalog of TCR beta chain sequences. In a later analysis, V and J genes were assigned by comparing TCR nucleotide sequences against IMGT/GENE-DB human TR gene sequences. The TCRdist pipeline was used in a later analysis to assign CDR3 sequences and most-parsimonious VDJ recombination scenarios. In a later analysis, every TCR beta chain was defined by the combination of its CDR3 amino acid sequence and its V-gene family, and reads without a unique V-gene family were dropped. A later analysis removed 600 or so highly shared, low-generation-probability nucleotide sequences to deal with suspected cross-contamination and a sequencing artifact. For each public chain, a later analysis derived a clonal expansion index from normalized ranks of inferred template counts within each repertoire. In a later analysis, generation probabilities were computed using a VDJ recombination model fitted to out-of-frame rearrangements, and the results were checked against IGoR. In a later analysis, TCR-TCR, TCR-HLA and TCR-CMV co-occurrence was scored with hypergeometric tests, and a repertoire-size bias correction was applied to TCR pairs. In a later analysis, false discovery rates were estimated by permuting HLA or CMV assignments 20 times. In a later analysis, co-occurring TCRs were grouped using DBSCAN, and TCRdist sequence similarity was added for clustering within HLA-allele-positive subsets. For co-occurrence clustering, repertoires with fewer than 30,000 or more than 120,000 public chains were excluded, along with five or six repertoires with anomalous nucleotide sharing. TCRdb mirrors the immuneACCESS table, restricted to in-frame sequences. Some clones are absent from its copies; in checked studies, under half trace to an unresolved V gene, and the reason for the others is unknown. Clone size and V and J calls were adopted from that table, with D and trimming inferred from the DNA. Within this sample are about 260,000 clones, with 84% of them counted one time only. The ten most abundant clones make up about 2% of the sample.

The sequenced sample consisted of PBMCs. Here the chain combines TRBV28 and TRBJ2-7; 7 central nucleotides agree with TRBD2. The sequence came from a woman aged 40 to 50 in good health and CMV-seropositive. In nucleotides, the sequence is TGTGCCAGCAGTTTATATCGGGAGGACGGCGAGCAGTACTTC. Its protein product is CASSLYREDGEQYF.